The clone carrying this T cell receptor beta chain has ten or more counts. The antigen is not known. This record comes from a study of T cells after posttransplantation cyclophosphamide. TCRdb keeps only in-frame clones here, not all; method: immunoSEQ multiplex PCR. The sample yields tens of thousands of clones, without any singletons. On the day of bone marrow donation, the related graft donor provided peripheral blood. Trimming left V 6 bases short and J 4 bases short, with 12 bases between. In germline, CDR1 is MNHNY, CDR2 SVGAGI (reference sequence). The CDR3 runs 13 residues. Whole-study results and caveats: Blood and skin or GI T cell repertoires showed limited TRB overlap. Later post-transplant blood repertoires were often dominated by donor CD8+ memory clones.

The gene calls are TRBV6-6 and TRBJ1-2, with D uncertain. Sequencing was done on a sample of PBMCs. The clonotype originates from a man aged 45-60 years in good health, CMV-negative, and a related stem cell transplant donor. CDR3 nucleotides: TGTGCCAGCAGCCCATATCGGGTCTATGGCTACACCTTC. It codes for CASSPYRVYGYTF.